Below, 28 T cell receptor beta chains from the same sample are listed, as sequenced in a study of blood T cells in healthy people across ages. It was with a sample-barcoded 5' primer and a J-beta primer mix that a second PCR of roughly 6 to 12 cycles was run. MiXCR, applied by TCRdb to the 5' RACE reads, yields one record per CDR3 protein. In the table there are 700,000 to 900,000 distinct CDR3 sequences, around 24% of which are singletons. These data also featured in a second study, about T cells of mothers and their children.

Material: blood. The receptors here all came from a boy younger than 18 in good health.

In this sample, this clonotype turned up many times. The chain employs TRBV10-3 and TRBJ2-7, with 7 positions matching TRBD1. The CDR3 is 13 amino acids. Trimming cost V 3 bases and J 6 bases; bases outside gene matches: 5. Germline CDR1 reads ENHRY; CDR2 reads SYGVKD. The CDR3 DNA follows: TGTGCCATCAGTGACTCCACAGGGGCCGAGCAGTACTTC. Translated, it gives CAISDSTGAEQYF.

This clonotype was recorded a few times. The chain employs TRBV4-2 and TRBJ2-1; D is possibly TRBD1 (6 bases). Trimming took off 4 bases at V and 0 bases at J, with 10 bases between the two ends. Germline-derived CDR1 and CDR2 are LGHNA and YNFKEQ. This CDR3 has 15 residues. CDR3 sequence: CASSPGQSSYNEQFF. The CDR3 DNA follows: TGTGCCAGCAGCCCTGGACAGAGCTCCTACAATGAGCAGTTCTTC.

Note on this clonotype: Just one base apart from a much larger clone, this may be a read error. This chain links TRBV29-1 with TRBJ1-2; D gene uncertain. The germline V gene encodes CDR1 SQVTM and CDR2 ANQGSEA. The CDR3 spans 11 residues. CDR3 DNA sequence: TGCAGCGTTGAAGAGGGCTATGGCTACATCTTC. Its protein product is CSVEEGYGYIF.

This clonotype showed up just a few times. At one end the junction does not follow the germline gene, possibly because of a read error. The chain links TRBV7-9 to TRBJ1-1; perhaps TRBD1 as D (5 bases). The CDR3 runs to 9 residues. In germline, CDR1 is SEHNR, CDR2 FQNEAQ (reference sequence). The chain's CDR3 is CASSPNGGF. The CDR3 nucleotides are TGTGCCAGCAGCCCTAACGGGGGCTTT. The full variable domain, in which reference TRBV7-9 and TRBJ1-1 provide the parts outside the CDR3, is DTGVSQNPRHKITKRGQNVTFRCDPISEHNRLYWYRQTLGQGPEFLTYFQNEAQLEKSRLLSDRFSAERPKGSFSTLEIQRTEQGDSAMYLCASSPNGGFGQGTRLTVV.

The chain has TRBV7-2 and TRBJ2-7; 10 bases agree with TRBD2. J lost 2 bases, V lost 1 base, and 5 bases had no gene match. The CDR3 is 16 residues long. Germline-derived CDR1 and CDR2 are SGHTA and FQGNSA. The DNA of the CDR3 is TGTGCCAGCAGCTTAGGGGTAGCGGGGGGTACCTACGAGCAGTACTTC. As protein: CASSLGVAGGTYEQYF. Combining the CDR3 with reference TRBV7-2 and TRBJ2-7 gives the whole variable domain GAGVSQSPSNKVTEKGKDVELRCDPISGHTALYWYRQSLGQGLEFLIYFQGNSAPDKSGLPSDRFSAERTGGSVSTLTIQRTQQEDSAVYLCASSLGVAGGTYEQYFGPGTRLTVT.

This clonotype was counted many times. The gene calls are TRBV29-1 and TRBJ2-6; D is perhaps TRBD2 (5 bases). Trimming left V 7 bases short and J 0 bases short, with 7 bases between. The CDR3 is 13 residues long. Germline CDR1 and CDR2: SQVTM and ANQGSEA. The CDR3 nucleotides read TGCAGCGCCCGGGGCTCTGGGGCCAACGTCCTGACTTTC. Its translation: CSARGSGANVLTF.

This clonotype appeared a few times. The J gene is TRBJ2-7, the V gene TRBV7-6, with 13 bases aligning to TRBD2. V lost 1 base and J lost 13; bases outside the gene matches: 7. This CDR3 has 14 residues. CDR1 SGHVS and CDR2 FNYEAQ come from the germline V gene. The chain's CDR3 is CASSLGTSGGLLYF. The CDR3 DNA is TGTGCCAGCAGCTTAGGGACTAGCGGGGGCCTATTATACTTC.

This clonotype was counted a few times. The genes are TRBV5-5 and TRBJ2-5; 9 positions agree with TRBD1. CDR1 and CDR2 (germline): SGHKS, YYEKEE (reference sequence). The CDR3 covers 15 residues. Losses at the gene ends were 2 bases for V and 5 bases for J; bases not matched to a gene: 7. CDR3 in DNA: TGTGCCAGCAGCTTAGGACAGGGGAGGCGGGAGACCCAGTACTTC. It translates to CASSLGQGRRETQYF.

V and J are TRBV29-1 and TRBJ2-1; 14 positions match TRBD2. Unmatched junction bases numbered 7, after V lost 5 bases and J lost 4 bases. Germline lookup yields CDR1 SQVTM and CDR2 ANQGSEA. The CDR3 totals 16 residues. The CDR3 region is CSVQGLAGVKYNEQFF. The DNA for the CDR3 is TGCAGCGTTCAGGGACTAGCGGGGGTCAAGTACAATGAGCAGTTCTTC.

This chain connects TRBV5-5 to TRBJ2-7, with 9 positions matching TRBD1. Germline CDR1 reads SGHKS; CDR2 reads YYEKEE (reference sequence). The CDR3 sequence is 15 residues long. After removal of 1 base from V and 1 base from J, the junction contained 3 bases not matched to a gene. The DNA of the CDR3 is TGTGCCAGCAGCTTGTGGGACAGGGATTCCTACGAGCAGTACTTC. It yields the protein CASSLWDRDSYEQYF.

The V gene is TRBV12-3 or TRBV12-4, the J gene TRBJ2-5; 11 positions agree with TRBD2. The CDR3 is made up of 16 amino acids. The V segment lost 4 bases and the J segment 4 bases; nucleotides outside the gene matches: 8. As DNA, the CDR3 is TGTGCCAGCAGTTCGGAGACTAGCGGGGCCCTAGAGACCCAGTACTTC. Amino acid sequence: CASSSETSGALETQYF.

This chain joins TRBV20-1 and TRBJ2-2; the D gene is possibly TRBD2 (7 bases). The CDR3 is 16 residues long. With 5 bases removed from V and 4 bases from J, the gap between germline ends came to 20 bases. Per the germline V gene, CDR1 is DFQATT and CDR2 is SNEGSKA (reference sequence). CDR3 bases: TGCAGTGCTCCCAGGAGCGGGGTGGGGGCCACCGGGGAGCTGTTTTTT. This translates into CSAPRSGVGATGELFF.

The chain recombines TRBV6-5 with TRBJ2-4; 8 positions match TRBD2. Germline values: CDR1 MNHEY, CDR2 SVGAGI. The CDR3 loop spans 14 amino acids. V shed 6 bases and J 2 bases; nucleotides not matched to a gene: 3. CDR3 nucleotide sequence: TGTGCCAGCAGCCGGGAGGGGTCCAAAAACATTCAGTACTTC. Translated: CASSREGSKNIQYF.

This clonotype has only a few counts. As DNA, the CDR3 is TGCAGTGCCCCGGGACAGGGGGCTGACCAGTACTTC. Translated, it gives CSAPGQGADQYF. This chain joins TRBV20-1 and TRBJ2-5; 12 nucleotides align to TRBD1. The CDR3 is 12 residues long. V trimming: 6 bases; J trimming: 10 bases; junction bases outside the gene matches: 6. Germline V CDR1 and CDR2: DFQATT, SNEGSKA (reference sequence).

The chain is built from TRBV7-9 and TRBJ2-1, with TRBD2 matching 13 bases. J lost 6 bases, V lost 4 bases, and 6 bases had no gene match. Germline loops: CDR1 SEHNR, CDR2 FQNEAQ (reference sequence). This CDR3 contains 16 residues. CDR3 bases: TGTGCCAGCAGCTCCCCGGGACTAGCGGGGTTCAATGAGCAGTTCTTC. Translation gives CASSSPGLAGFNEQFF.

This clonotype was detected many times. A junction end diverges from the germline sequence, so it may reflect a read error. The V gene is TRBV12-3 or TRBV12-4, the J gene TRBJ2-5, with unresolved D. The CDR3 sequence is 12 residues long. The CDR3 DNA is TGCGCCAGCAGCTTTGGAAGAGAGACCCAGTACTTC. Amino acid sequence: CASSFGRETQYF.

V and J are TRBV7-9 and TRBJ2-1; no definite D call. CDR1 is SEHNR, CDR2 FQNEAQ, per germline (reference sequence). This CDR3 is built from 12 residues. V dropped 7 bases and J dropped 5 bases, with 9 bases sitting between them. CDR3 region: CASTAVDNEQFF. The CDR3 coding sequence is TGTGCCAGCACCGCGGTGGACAATGAGCAGTTCTTC. The entire variable domain, with the rest obtained from reference TRBV7-9 and TRBJ2-1, is as follows: DTGVSQNPRHKITKRGQNVTFRCDPISEHNRLYWYRQTLGQGPEFLTYFQNEAQLEKSRLLSDRFSAERPKGSFSTLEIQRTEQGDSAMYLCASTAVDNEQFFGPGTRLTVL.

This clonotype was counted only a few times. The chain combines TRBV7-2 with TRBJ1-2; 11 nucleotides align to TRBD1. The germline V gene encodes CDR1 SGHTA and CDR2 FQGNSA. V trimming: 5 bases; J trimming: 8 bases; junction bases outside the gene matches: 7. The CDR3 contains 14 residues. CDR3 sequence reads: CASSVDRGLKGYTF. The CDR3 DNA reads as TGTGCCAGCAGCGTGGACAGGGGGCTGAAAGGCTACACCTTC. Based on the CDR3 plus reference TRBV7-2 and TRBJ1-2, the full variable domain is GAGVSQSPSNKVTEKGKDVELRCDPISGHTALYWYRQSLGQGLEFLIYFQGNSAPDKSGLPSDRFSAERTGGSVSTLTIQRTQQEDSAVYLCASSVDRGLKGYTFGSGTRLTVV.

The chain has TRBV14 and TRBJ2-5, with 8 bases fitting TRBD1. J was trimmed by 1 base and V by 0 bases; bases with no gene match: 7. The CDR3 sequence is 17 residues long. Germline V gene data show CDR1 as SGHDN and CDR2 as FVKESK. The CDR3 is CASSQDVGQDFQETQYF. The CDR3 DNA follows: TGTGCCAGCAGCCAAGATGTGGGACAGGACTTCCAAGAGACCCAGTACTTC.

Only a few counts were recorded for this clonotype. The CDR3 nucleotides are TGTGCCAGCAGTGTCTTAAGCTATGAGCAGTTCTTC. Translation: CASSVLSYEQFF. V and J are TRBV2 and TRBJ2-1; no definite D call. Trimming stripped 4 bases from V and 8 bases from J, with 9 bases between. This CDR3 has 12 amino acids. Per the germline V gene, CDR1 is SNHLY and CDR2 is FYNNEI. The whole variable domain, filled in from reference TRBV2 and TRBJ2-1, reads EPEVTQTPSHQVTQMGQEVILRCVPISNHLYFYWYRQILGQKVEFLVSFYNNEISEKSEIFDDQFSVERPDGSNFTLKIRSTKLEDSAMYFCASSVLSYEQFFGPGTRLTVL.

This clonotype was detected only a few times. The V gene is TRBV5-1, the J gene TRBJ1-1, with 8 bases identical to TRBD1. Per the germline V gene, CDR1 is SGHRS and CDR2 is YFSETQ. V lost 2 bases and J lost 1; bases outside the gene matches: 4. CDR3 size: 15 residues. The CDR3 spells CASSFPGQANTEAFF. In nucleotides, the CDR3 is TGCGCCAGCAGCTTCCCGGGACAGGCGAACACTGAAGCTTTCTTT. Looking up the rest from reference TRBV5-1 and TRBJ1-1 gives the full variable domain: KAGVTQTPRYLIKTRGQQVTLSCSPISGHRSVSWYQQTPGQGLQFLFEYFSETQRNKGNFPGRFSGRQFSNSRSEMNVSTLELGDSALYLCASSFPGQANTEAFFGQGTRLTVV.

As concerns this clonotype: This CDR3 fails to terminate in the conserved phenylalanine or tryptophan, so it likely reflects a read error. The rearrangement links TRBV5-4 to TRBJ2-4; no clear D gene. The CDR3 totals 12 residues. Germline values: CDR1 SGHNT, CDR2 YYREEE (reference sequence). V was cut by 2 bases and J by 9 bases, with 9 bases left in between. The CDR3 DNA follows: TGTGCCAGCAGCTTAGGTTTGGGCATTCAGTACCTC. It is translated as CASSLGLGIQYL.

The chain is built from TRBV7-9 and TRBJ2-1; D remains ambiguous. V dropped 4 bases and J dropped 8 bases, with 6 bases sitting between them. There are 11 residues in the CDR3. Germline lookup yields CDR1 SEHNR and CDR2 FQNEAQ (reference sequence). This CDR3 reads CASSSKDEQFF. The DNA for the CDR3 is TGTGCCAGCAGCTCAAAGGATGAGCAGTTCTTC. Variable domain in full (rest from reference TRBV7-9 and TRBJ2-1): DTGVSQNPRHKITKRGQNVTFRCDPISEHNRLYWYRQTLGQGPEFLTYFQNEAQLEKSRLLSDRFSAERPKGSFSTLEIQRTEQGDSAMYLCASSSKDEQFFGPGTRLTVL.

This clonotype was observed a handful of times. V gene TRBV7-9 combines with J gene TRBJ2-3; 8 bases line up with TRBD2. Unmatched junction bases numbered 10, after V lost 6 bases and J lost 2 bases. Looked up from germline, CDR1 is SEHNR and CDR2 is FQNEAQ (reference sequence). This CDR3 has 16 amino acids. CDR3 residues: CASSPRVAGTTDTQYF. CDR3 in DNA: TGTGCCAGCAGTCCCCGCGTAGCGGGAACCACAGATACGCAGTATTTT.

The V gene is TRBV5-1, the J gene TRBJ2-5, with D maybe TRBD2 (5 bases). The DNA matches TRBJ2-7 better at its end, which makes the J call doubtful. This CDR3 comprises 14 residues. Per germline, CDR1 SGHRS and CDR2 YFSETQ. The CDR3 DNA reads TGCGCCAGCAGCTCAACTAGGATGAGGGACGAGCAGTACTTC. This translates into CASSSTRMRDEQYF.

The chain couples TRBV2 to TRBJ2-3, with D maybe TRBD1 (7 bases). V lost 6 bases, J lost 0 bases, and 19 bases lay in between. The CDR3 has 17 residues. Germline CDR1 reads SNHLY; CDR2 reads FYNNEI. The CDR3 protein is CASSSVQGGVSTDTQYF. The CDR3 DNA reads as TGTGCCAGCAGCAGTGTTCAGGGGGGCGTGAGCACAGATACGCAGTATTTT. The variable domain in full, completed from reference TRBV2 and TRBJ2-3, reads EPEVTQTPSHQVTQMGQEVILRCVPISNHLYFYWYRQILGQKVEFLVSFYNNEISEKSEIFDDQFSVERPDGSNFTLKIRSTKLEDSAMYFCASSSVQGGVSTDTQYFGPGTRLTVL.

The V call is TRBV20-1, the J call TRBJ2-1; no definite D call. V gave up 5 bases and J gave up 4 bases, with 18 bases separating them. Per the germline V gene, CDR1 is DFQATT and CDR2 is SNEGSKA (reference sequence). The CDR3 runs 15 residues. CDR3: CSAPSARPRYNEQFF. The CDR3, as DNA: TGCAGTGCTCCCTCGGCTAGACCGAGGTACAATGAGCAGTTCTTC.

This clonotype was picked up a small number of times. In DNA form, the CDR3 reads TGTGCCATCAGTGAGGGGACCTCCAGGGGGGAGACCCAGTACTTC. This translates into CAISEGTSRGETQYF. The chain links TRBV10-3 to TRBJ2-5; 7 positions agree with TRBD1. Trimming removed 2 bases from V and 5 bases from J; junction bases left unmatched: 8. The CDR3 spans 15 residues. Germline V gene sequence: CDR1 ENHRY, CDR2 SYGVKD.